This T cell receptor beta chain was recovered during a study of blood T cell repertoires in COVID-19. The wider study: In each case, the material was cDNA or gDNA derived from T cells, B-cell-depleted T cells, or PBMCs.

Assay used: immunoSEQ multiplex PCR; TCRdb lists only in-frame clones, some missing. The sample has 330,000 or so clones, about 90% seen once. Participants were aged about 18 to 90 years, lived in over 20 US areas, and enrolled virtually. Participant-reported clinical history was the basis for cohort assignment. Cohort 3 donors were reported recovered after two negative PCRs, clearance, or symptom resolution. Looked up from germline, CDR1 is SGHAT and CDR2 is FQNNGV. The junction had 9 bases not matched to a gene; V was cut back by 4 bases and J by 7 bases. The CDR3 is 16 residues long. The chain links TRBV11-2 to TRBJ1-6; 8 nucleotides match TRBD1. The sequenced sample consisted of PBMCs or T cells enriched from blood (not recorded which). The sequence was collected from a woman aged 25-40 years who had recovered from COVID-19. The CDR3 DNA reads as TGTGCCAGCAGCTCAATACAGGGGGTCGGAAATTCACCCCTCCACTTT. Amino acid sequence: CASSSIQGVGNSPLHF. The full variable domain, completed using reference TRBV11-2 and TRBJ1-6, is EAGVAQSPRYKIIEKRQSVAFWCNPISGHATLYWYQQILGQGPKLLIQFQNNGVVDDSQLPKDRFSAERLKGVDSTLKIQPAKLEDSAVYLCASSSIQGVGNSPLHFGNGTRLTVT.